This TCR beta chain was identified in a study of T cells in women clearing cervical HPV infection. About the research overall: Cases: HPV16-related CIN3 or worse on histology, 2 invasive cancers. HLA type could not be excluded as a confounder. General observations from the study: CIN3+ cases had significantly higher TCR repertoire richness than controls, but evenness did not differ.

In regard to this clone: Its antigen is not known. The CDR3 end lies 3 residues beyond the end of the read and is filled in from the germline J gene.

Germline-derived CDR1 and CDR2 are MGHRA and YSYEKL. The CDR3 has 15 amino acids. V was cut by 2 bases and J by 4 bases, with 11 bases left in between. Profiling relied on immunoSEQ multiplex PCR, and the TCRdb table lists in-frame clones only, not all of them. Here the sample table reports about 32,000 clones. The V and J genes are TRBV4-1 and TRBJ2-2, with D possibly being TRBD2 (6 bases). Sequences were obtained from blood buffy coat. This TCR derives from a woman aged 18 to 75 with a cervical HPV16 infection that either progressed to CIN3+ or cleared (not recorded which). The CDR3 sequence: CASSQSGDFTGELFF. The DNA read from the CDR3 is TGCGCCAGCAGCCAATCGGGGGATTTCACCGGGGAG.